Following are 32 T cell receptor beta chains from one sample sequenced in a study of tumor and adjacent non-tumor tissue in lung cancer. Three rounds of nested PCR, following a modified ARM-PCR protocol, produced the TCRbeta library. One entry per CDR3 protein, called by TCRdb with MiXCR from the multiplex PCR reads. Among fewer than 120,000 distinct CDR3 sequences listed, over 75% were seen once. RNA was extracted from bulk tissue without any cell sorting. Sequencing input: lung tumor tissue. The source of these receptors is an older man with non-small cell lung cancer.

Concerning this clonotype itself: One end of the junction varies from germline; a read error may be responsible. The CDR3 sequence is CNVEARGETQYF. In DNA, the CDR3 is TGTAACGTTGAGGCAAGGGGAGAGACCCAGTACTTC. The V gene is TRBV29-1, the J gene TRBJ2-5; a weak D match, TRBD1 (5 bases). CDR1 and CDR2 (germline): SQVTM, ANQGSEA. The CDR3 length is 12 residues.

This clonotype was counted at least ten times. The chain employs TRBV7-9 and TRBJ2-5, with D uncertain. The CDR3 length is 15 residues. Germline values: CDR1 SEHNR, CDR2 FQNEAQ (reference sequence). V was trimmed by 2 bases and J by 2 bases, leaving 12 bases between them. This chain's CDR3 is CASSLSPHYQETQYF. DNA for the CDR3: TGTGCCAGCAGCTTATCCCCCCACTATCAAGAGACCCAGTACTTC. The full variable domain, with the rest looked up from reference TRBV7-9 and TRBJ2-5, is DTGVSQNPRHKITKRGQNVTFRCDPISEHNRLYWYRQTLGQGPEFLTYFQNEAQLEKSRLLSDRFSAERPKGSFSTLEIQRTEQGDSAMYLCASSLSPHYQETQYFGPGTRLLVL.

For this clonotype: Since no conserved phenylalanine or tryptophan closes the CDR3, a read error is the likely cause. CDR3 bases: TGTGCCAGCAGCTTACATACCAAAAACTTTCAGTACTAC. This sequence encodes CASSLHTKNFQYY. The V and J genes are TRBV11-2 and TRBJ2-4; D is undetermined. The CDR3 contains 13 residues. CDR1 is SGHAT, CDR2 FQNNGV, per germline.

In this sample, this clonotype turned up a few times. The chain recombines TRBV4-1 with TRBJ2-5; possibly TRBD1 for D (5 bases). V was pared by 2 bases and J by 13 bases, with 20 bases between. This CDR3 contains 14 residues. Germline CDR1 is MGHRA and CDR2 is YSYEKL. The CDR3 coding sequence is TGCGCCAGCAGCCAACAGTGGGGCCAAGAGAGCCGGTACTTC. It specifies CASSQQWGQESRYF.

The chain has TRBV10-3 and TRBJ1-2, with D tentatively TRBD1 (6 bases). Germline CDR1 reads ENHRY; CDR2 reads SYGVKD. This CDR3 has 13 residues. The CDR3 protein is CATRGADQYGYTF. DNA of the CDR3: TGTGCTACCAGGGGAGCGGACCAATATGGCTACACCTTC.

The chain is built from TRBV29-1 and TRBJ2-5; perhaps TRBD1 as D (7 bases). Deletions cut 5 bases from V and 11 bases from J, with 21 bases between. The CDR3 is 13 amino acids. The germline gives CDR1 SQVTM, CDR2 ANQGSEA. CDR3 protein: CSVRTGDLGTQYF. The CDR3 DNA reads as TGCAGCGTTCGGACAGGAGATTTGGGGACTCAGTACTTC.

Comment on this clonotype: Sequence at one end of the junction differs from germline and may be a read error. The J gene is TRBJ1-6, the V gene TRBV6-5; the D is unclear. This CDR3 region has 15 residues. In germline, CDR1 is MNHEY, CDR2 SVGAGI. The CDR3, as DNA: TGTGTCAGCAGTTATTCCGGCGGTATAAATTCACCCCTCCACTTT. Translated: CVSSYSGGINSPLHF.

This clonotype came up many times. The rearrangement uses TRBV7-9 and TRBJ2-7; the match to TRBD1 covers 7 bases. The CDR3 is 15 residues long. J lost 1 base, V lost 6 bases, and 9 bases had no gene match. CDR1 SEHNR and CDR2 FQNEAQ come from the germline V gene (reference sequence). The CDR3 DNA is TGTGCCAGCAGTTCAGAGGGGGCGAGGTCCTACGAGCAGTACTTC. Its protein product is CASSSEGARSYEQYF.

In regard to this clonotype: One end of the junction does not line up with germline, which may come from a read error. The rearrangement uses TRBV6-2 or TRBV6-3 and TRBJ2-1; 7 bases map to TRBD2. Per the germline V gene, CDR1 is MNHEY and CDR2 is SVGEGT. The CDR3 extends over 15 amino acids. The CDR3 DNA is TGTGCCAACAGTCCAGGACTAGGCATTACCAATGAGCAGTTCTTC. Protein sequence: CANSPGLGITNEQFF.

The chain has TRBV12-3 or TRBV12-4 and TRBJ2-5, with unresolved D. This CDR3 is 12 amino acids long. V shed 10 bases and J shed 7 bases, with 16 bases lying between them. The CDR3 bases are TGTGCCAACAGCCCTGATTTAAGGACCCAGTACTTC. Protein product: CANSPDLRTQYF.

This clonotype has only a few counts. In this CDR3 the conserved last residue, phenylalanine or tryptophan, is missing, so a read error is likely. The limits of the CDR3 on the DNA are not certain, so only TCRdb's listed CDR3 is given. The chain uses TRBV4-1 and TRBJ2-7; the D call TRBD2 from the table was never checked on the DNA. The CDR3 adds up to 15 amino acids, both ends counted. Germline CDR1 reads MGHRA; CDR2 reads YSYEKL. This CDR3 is CASSPGPSGEYEQYL.

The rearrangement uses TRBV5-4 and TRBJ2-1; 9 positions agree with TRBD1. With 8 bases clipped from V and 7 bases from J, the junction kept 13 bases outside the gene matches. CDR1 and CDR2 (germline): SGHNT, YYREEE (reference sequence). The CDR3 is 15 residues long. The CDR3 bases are TGTGCCAGTAGCGTTGGGGACAGGGTGGGGAATGAGCAGTTCTTC. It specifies CASSVGDRVGNEQFF. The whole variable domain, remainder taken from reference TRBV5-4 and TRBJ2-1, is ETGVTQSPTHLIKTRGQQVTLRCSSQSGHNTVSWYQQALGQGPQFIFQYYREEENGRGNFPPRFSGLQFPNYSSELNVNALELDDSALYLCASSVGDRVGNEQFFGPGTRLTVL.

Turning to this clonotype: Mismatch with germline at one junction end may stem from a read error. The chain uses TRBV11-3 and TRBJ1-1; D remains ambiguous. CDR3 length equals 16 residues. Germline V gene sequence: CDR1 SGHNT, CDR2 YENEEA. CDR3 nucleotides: TGTGCCAGCAGCTTAAAGACAAGGTGGATGAACACTGAAGCTCCCTTT. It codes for CASSLKTRWMNTEAPF.

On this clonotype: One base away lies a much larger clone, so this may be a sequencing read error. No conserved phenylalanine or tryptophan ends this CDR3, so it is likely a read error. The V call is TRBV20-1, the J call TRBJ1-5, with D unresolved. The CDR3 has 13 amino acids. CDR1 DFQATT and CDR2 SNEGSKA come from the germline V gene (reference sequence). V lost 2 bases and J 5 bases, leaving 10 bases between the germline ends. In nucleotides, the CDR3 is TGCAGTGCTAGAACGAGAAGGGATCAGCCCCAGCATTAT. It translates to CSARTRRDQPQHY.

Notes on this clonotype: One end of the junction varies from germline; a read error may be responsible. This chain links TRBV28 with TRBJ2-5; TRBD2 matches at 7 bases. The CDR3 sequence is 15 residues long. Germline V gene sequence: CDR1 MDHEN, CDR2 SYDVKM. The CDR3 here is CAGSTRRGTGGTQYF. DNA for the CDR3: TGTGCCGGCAGCACAAGGCGGGGGACGGGTGGGACCCAATACTTC.

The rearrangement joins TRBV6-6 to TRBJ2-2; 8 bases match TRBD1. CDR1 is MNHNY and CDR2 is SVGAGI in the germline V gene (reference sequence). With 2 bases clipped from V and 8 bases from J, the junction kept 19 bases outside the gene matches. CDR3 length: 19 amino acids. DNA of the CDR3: TGTGCCAGCAGTTACGCAGACTTCGATTGGACAGGGCCCACGGGGGAGCTGTTTTTT. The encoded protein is CASSYADFDWTGPTGELFF.

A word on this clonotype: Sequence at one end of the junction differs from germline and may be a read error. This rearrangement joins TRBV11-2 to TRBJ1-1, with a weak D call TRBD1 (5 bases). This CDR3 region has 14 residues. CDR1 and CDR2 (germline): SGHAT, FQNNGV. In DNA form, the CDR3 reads TGCGCCAGCACCTTCGGTGGGGCCCGGACTGAAGCTTTCTTT. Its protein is CASTFGGARTEAFF.

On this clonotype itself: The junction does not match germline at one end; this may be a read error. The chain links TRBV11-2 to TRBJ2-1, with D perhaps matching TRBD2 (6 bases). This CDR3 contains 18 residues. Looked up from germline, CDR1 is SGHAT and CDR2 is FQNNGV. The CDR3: CASSLHVRGWASYKEQSF. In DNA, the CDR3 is TGTGCCAGCAGCTTACATGTGCGGGGCTGGGCCTCATACAAAGAGCAGTCCTTC.

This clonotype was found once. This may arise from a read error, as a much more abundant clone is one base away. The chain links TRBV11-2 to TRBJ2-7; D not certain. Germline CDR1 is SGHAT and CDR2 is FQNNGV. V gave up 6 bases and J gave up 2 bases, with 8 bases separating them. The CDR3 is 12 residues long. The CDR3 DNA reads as TGTGCCAGCAGTCCGGATCCCTACGAGCAGTACTTC. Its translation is CASSPDPYEQYF.

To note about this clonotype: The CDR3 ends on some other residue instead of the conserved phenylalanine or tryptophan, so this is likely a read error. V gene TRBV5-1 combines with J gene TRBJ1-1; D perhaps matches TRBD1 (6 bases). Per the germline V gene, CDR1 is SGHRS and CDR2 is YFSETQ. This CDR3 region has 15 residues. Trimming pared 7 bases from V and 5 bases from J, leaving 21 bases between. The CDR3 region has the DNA TGCGCCAGCGGGGCAGGGGTAGGTGTAACGACTGAAGCTTTCATT. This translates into CASGAGVGVTTEAFI.

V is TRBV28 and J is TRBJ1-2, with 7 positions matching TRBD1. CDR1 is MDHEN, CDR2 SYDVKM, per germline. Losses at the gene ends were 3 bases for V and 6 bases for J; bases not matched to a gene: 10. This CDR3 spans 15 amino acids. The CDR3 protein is CASSFFEGGGDGYTF. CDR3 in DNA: TGTGCCAGCAGTTTTTTCGAGGGAGGGGGCGATGGCTACACCTTC.

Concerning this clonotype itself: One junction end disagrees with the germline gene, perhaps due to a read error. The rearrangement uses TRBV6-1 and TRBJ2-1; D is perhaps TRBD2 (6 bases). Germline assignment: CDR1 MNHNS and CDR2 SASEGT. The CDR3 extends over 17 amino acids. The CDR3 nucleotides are TGTGCTAGCAGTGAAGACGTGGGACTCTTTGGCGACAATGAACAGTTCTTC. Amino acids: CASSEDVGLFGDNEQFF.

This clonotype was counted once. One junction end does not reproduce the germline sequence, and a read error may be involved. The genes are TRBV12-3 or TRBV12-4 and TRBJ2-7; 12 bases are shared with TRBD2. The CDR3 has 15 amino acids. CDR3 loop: CASSLTSGRPNEHYF. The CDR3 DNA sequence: TGTGCCAGCAGTCTGACTAGCGGGAGACCCAACGAGCACTACTTC.

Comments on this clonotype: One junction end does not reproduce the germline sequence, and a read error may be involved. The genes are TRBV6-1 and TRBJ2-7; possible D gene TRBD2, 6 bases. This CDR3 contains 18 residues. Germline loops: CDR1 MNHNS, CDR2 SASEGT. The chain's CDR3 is CAISELAGGHSTAGEQYF. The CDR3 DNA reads TGTGCCATCAGTGAACTAGCAGGAGGCCACTCGACGGCTGGAGAGCAGTACTTC.

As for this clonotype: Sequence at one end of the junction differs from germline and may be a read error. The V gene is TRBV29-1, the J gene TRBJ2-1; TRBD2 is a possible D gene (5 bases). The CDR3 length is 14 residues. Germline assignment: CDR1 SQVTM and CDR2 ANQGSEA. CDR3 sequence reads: CSAEDFGVYNEQFF. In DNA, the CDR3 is TGTAGCGCTGAAGATTTTGGGGTGTACAATGAGCAGTTCTTC.

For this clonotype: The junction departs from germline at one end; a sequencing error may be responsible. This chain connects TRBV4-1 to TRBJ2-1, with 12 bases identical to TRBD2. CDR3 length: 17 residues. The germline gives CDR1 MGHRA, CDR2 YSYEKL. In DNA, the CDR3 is TGCGCCAGCAGCCAAGAAGCGGCTAGCGGGAGGGCGAATGAGCACTTCTTC. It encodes CASSQEAASGRANEHFF.

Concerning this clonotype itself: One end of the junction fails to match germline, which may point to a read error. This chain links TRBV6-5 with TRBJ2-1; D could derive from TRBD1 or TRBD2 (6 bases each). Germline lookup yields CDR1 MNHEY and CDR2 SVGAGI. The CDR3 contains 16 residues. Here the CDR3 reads CASIYGGTRGYNEQFF. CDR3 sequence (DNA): TGTGCCAGCATTTACGGCGGGACCAGGGGATACAATGAGCAGTTCTTC.

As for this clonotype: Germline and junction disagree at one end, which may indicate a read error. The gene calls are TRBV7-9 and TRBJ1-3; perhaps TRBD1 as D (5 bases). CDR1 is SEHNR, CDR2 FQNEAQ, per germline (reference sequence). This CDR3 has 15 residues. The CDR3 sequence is CAISLTGAHGNTIYF. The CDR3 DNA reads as TGTGCCATCAGCTTAACAGGAGCACATGGAAACACCATATATTTT.

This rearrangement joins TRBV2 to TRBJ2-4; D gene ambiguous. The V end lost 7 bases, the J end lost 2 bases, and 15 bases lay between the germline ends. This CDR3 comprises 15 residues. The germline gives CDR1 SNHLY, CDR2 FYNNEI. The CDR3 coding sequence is TGTGCCAGCATGGCCGAGAGTAAATCCAAAAACATTCAGTACTTC. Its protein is CASMAESKSKNIQYF.

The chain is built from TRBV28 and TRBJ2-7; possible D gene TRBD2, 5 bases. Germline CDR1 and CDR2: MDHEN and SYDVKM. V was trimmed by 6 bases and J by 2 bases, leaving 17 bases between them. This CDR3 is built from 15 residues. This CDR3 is CASSPRVQTTYEQYF. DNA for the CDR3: TGTGCCAGCAGCCCAAGGGTCCAGACTACCTACGAGCAGTACTTC.

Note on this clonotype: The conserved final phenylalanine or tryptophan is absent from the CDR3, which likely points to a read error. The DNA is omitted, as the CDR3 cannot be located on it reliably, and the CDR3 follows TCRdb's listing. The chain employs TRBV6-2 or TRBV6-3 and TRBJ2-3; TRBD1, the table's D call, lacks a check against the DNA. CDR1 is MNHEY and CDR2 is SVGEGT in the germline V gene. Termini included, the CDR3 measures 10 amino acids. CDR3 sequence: CASGADTQYY.

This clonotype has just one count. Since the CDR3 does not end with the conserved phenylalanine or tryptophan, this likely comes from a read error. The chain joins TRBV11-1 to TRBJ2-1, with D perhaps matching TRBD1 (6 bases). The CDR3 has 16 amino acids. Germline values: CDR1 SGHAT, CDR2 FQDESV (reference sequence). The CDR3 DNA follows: TGTACCAGCAGCCCCCGGCCGGGGCAGGGGCCACATGAGCAGTTCCTC. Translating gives CTSSPRPGQGPHEQFL.